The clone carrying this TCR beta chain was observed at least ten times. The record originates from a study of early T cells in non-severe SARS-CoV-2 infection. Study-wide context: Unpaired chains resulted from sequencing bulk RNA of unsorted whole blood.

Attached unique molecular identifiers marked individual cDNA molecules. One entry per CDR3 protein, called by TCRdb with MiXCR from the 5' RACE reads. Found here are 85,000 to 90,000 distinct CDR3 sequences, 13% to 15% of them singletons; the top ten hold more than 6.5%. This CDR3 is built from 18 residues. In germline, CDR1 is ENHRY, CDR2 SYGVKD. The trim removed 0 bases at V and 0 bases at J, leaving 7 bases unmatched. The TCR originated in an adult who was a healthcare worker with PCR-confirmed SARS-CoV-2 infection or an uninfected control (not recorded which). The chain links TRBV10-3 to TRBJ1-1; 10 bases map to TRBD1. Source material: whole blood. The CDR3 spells CAISESPWTGGMNTEAFF. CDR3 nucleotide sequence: TGTGCCATCAGTGAGTCCCCTTGGACAGGGGGAATGAACACTGAAGCTTTCTTT.